This TCR beta chain emerged from a study of T-cell memory formation after mild COVID-19. TCRdb analysed the 5' RACE reads with MiXCR anew, one entry per CDR3 protein. This repertoire shows 300,000 to 400,000 distinct CDR3 sequences, roughly 13% found once; its top ten account for about 20%. Concerning this clonotype: Its antigen is not identified.

General study findings and limits: The main location of contracting CD4+ clones was CM and EM, and that of contracting CD8+ clones was EMRA.

Specimen: PBMCs or a T cell subset sorted from them (not recorded which). The source is a young man who had mild COVID-19 (a few samples of this study predate the infection). Cell type and time point are not known.

CDR3 nucleotide sequence: TGTGCCAGCAGCTTAGGGACGGGGAATGAAAAACTGTTTTTT. It translates to CASSLGTGNEKLFF. This chain uses TRBV7-3 with TRBJ1-4, with D perhaps TRBD1 (5 bases). V lost 2 bases and J 5 bases, leaving 9 bases between the germline ends. The CDR3 runs to 14 residues. Germline assignment: CDR1 SGHTA and CDR2 FQGTGA.